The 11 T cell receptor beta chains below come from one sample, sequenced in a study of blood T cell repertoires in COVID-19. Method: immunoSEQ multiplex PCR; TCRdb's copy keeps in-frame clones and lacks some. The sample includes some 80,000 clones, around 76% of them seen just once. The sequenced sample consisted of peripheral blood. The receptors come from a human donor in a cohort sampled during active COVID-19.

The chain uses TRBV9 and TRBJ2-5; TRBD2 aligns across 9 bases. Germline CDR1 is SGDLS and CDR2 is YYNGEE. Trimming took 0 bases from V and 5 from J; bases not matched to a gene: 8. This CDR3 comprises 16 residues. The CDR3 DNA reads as TGTGCCAGCAGCGTAGCTGGTAGCGGGAGCGGGGAGACCCAGTACTTC. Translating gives CASSVAGSGSGETQYF.

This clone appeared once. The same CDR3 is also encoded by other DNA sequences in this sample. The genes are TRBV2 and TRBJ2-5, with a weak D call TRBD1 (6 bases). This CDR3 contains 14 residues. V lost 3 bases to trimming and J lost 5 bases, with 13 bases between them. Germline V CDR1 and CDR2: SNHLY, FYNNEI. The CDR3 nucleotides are TGTGCCAGCAGTGATGTGGTAGGGGGTGAGACCCAGTACTTC. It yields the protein CASSDVVGGETQYF.

CDR3 nucleotide sequence: TGTGCCAGCAGTTTGAGGACAGATACGCAGTATTTT. Translated: CASSLRTDTQYF. The chain carries TRBV12-3 or TRBV12-4 and TRBJ2-3; D uncertain. Trimming took 3 bases from V and 3 from J, leaving 4 bases between them. The CDR3 spans 12 residues.

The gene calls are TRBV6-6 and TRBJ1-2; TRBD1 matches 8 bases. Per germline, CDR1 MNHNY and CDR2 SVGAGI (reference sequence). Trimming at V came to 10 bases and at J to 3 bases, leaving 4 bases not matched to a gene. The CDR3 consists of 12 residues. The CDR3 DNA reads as TGTGCCATTATGACAGGGGACTATGGCTACACCTTC. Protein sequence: CAIMTGDYGYTF.

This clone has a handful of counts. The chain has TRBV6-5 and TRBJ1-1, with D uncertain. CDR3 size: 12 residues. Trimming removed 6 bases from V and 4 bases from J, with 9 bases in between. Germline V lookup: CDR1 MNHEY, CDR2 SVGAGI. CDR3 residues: CASSRLGTEAFF. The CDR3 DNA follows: TGTGCCAGCAGCCGACTTGGCACTGAAGCTTTCTTT.

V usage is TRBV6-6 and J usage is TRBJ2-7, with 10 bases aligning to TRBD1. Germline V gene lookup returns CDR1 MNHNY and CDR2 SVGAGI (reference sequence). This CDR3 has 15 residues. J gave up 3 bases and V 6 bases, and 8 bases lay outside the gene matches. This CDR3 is CASRLGTGDVYEQYV. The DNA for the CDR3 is TGTGCCAGCAGGTTGGGGACAGGGGATGTCTACGAGCAGTACGTC.

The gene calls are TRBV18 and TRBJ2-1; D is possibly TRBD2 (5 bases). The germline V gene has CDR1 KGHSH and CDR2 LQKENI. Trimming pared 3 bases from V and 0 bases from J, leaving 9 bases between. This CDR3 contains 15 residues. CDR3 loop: CASSPGGGSYNEQFF. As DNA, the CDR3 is TGTGCCAGCTCACCGGGCGGAGGCTCCTACAATGAGCAGTTCTTC.

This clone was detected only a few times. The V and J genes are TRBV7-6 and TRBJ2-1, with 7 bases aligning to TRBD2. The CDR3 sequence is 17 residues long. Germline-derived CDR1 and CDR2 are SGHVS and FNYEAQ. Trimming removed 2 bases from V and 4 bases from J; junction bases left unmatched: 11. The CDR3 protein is CASSLSPGRAVYNEQFF. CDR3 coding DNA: TGTGCCAGCAGCTTATCCCCTGGGAGGGCGGTATACAATGAGCAGTTCTTC.

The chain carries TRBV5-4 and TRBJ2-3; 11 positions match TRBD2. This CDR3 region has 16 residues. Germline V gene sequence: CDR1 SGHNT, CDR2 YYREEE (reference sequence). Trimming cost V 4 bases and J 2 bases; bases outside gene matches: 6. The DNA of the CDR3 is TGTGCCAGCAGCGGTATAGCGGGGGGGCCCACAGATACGCAGTATTTT. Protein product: CASSGIAGGPTDTQYF. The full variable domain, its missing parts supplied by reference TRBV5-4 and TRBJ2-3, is ETGVTQSPTHLIKTRGQQVTLRCSSQSGHNTVSWYQQALGQGPQFIFQYYREEENGRGNFPPRFSGLQFPNYSSELNVNALELDDSALYLCASSGIAGGPTDTQYFGPGTRLTVL.

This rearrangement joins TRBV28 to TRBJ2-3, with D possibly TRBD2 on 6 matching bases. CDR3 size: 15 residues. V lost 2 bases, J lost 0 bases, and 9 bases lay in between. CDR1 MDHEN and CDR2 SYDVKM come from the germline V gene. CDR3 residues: CASSLLGTSTDTQYF. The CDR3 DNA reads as TGTGCCAGCAGTTTACTAGGGACTAGCACAGATACGCAGTATTTT.

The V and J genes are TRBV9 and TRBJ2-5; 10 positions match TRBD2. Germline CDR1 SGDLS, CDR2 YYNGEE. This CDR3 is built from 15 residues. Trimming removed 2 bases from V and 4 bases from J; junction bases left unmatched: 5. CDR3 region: CASSVASGGRETQYF. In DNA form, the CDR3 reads TGTGCCAGCAGCGTGGCTAGCGGGGGTCGAGAGACCCAGTACTTC.